Below are 26 T cell receptor beta chains sequenced from a single sample in a study of OX40 agonist ivuxolimab in advanced cancers. The library was built by means of the immunoSEQ multiplex PCR assay. This immuneACCESS table, as held by TCRdb, lists in-frame sequences with V and J called but not all clones. Of the missing ones, under half trace to an unresolved V gene in checked studies; the others have no known cause. For this sample the table gives about 50,000 clones, of which 79% were detected only once. Together, the top ten hold 1.5% to 2% of the sample. Material: CD4+ or CD8+ T cells sorted from blood, obtained in a trial of the OX40 agonist ivuxolimab. Every receptor here comes from an adult with an advanced solid tumor such as melanoma, head and neck, liver or kidney cancer.

V gene TRBV6-1 combines with J gene TRBJ1-2; no reliable D call. CDR1 and CDR2 (germline): MNHNS, SASEGT. The CDR3 loop spans 15 amino acids. Deletions cut 0 bases from V and 1 base from J, with 9 bases between. The CDR3 is CASSEAYGVNYGYTF. Here the CDR3 DNA reads TGTGCCAGCAGTGAAGCTTACGGGGTTAACTATGGCTACACCTTC.

The chain is built from TRBV7-2 and TRBJ1-3; TRBD1 might be the D (6 bases). The CDR3 has 17 residues. Germline-derived CDR1 and CDR2 are SGHTA and FQGNSA. V was clipped by 2 bases and J by 0 bases, with 14 bases between them. This CDR3 is CASSLLGTSYSGNTIYF. CDR3 sequence (DNA): TGTGCCAGCAGCTTACTTGGGACATCATACTCTGGAAACACCATATATTTT.

V usage is TRBV4-1 and J usage is TRBJ2-3, with a tentative D call TRBD1 (6 bases). Germline V gives CDR1 MGHRA, CDR2 YSYEKL. Trimming shortened V by 1 base and J by 0 bases, and 8 bases separated the two germline ends. The CDR3 covers 15 residues. Written as DNA, the CDR3 is TGCGCCAGCAGCCAAGTTCAGGGGAGCACAGATACGCAGTATTTT. This gives the protein CASSQVQGSTDTQYF.

CDR3 region: CASSSGTGGGNTIYF. The CDR3, as DNA: TGTGCCAGCAGCTCCGGGACAGGAGGCGGAAACACCATATATTTT. V usage is TRBV5-6 and J usage is TRBJ1-3; 8 positions match TRBD1. Unmatched junction bases numbered 6, after V lost 3 bases and J lost 4 bases. This CDR3 contains 15 residues. CDR1 is SGHDT and CDR2 is YYEEEE in the germline V gene. Drawing the rest from reference TRBV5-6 and TRBJ1-3, the complete variable domain is DAGVTQSPTHLIKTRGQQVTLRCSPKSGHDTVSWYQQALGQGPQFIFQYYEEEERQRGNFPDRFSGHQFPNYSSELNVNALLLGDSALYLCASSSGTGGGNTIYFGEGSWLTVV.

The V call is TRBV10-3, the J call TRBJ2-7; 8 bases align to TRBD1. V was pared by 10 bases and J by 3 bases, with 11 bases of the junction left unmatched. The CDR3 has 14 amino acids. Germline V gene sequence: CDR1 ENHRY, CDR2 SYGVKD. CDR3 in amino acids: CATLAGTGIYEQYF. The CDR3 coding sequence is TGTGCCACCTTAGCCGGGACAGGAATCTACGAGCAGTACTTC.

The V and J genes are TRBV4-1 and TRBJ1-2, with TRBD1 matching 7 bases. The CDR3 has 16 residues. The V gene's germline CDR1 is MGHRA and CDR2 YSYEKL. Trimming took 3 bases from V and 0 from J; bases not matched to a gene: 7. The chain's CDR3 is CASSHVSGQSNYGYTF. The CDR3 nucleotides read TGCGCCAGCAGCCATGTTTCGGGACAGTCTAACTATGGCTACACCTTC.

The V and J genes are TRBV7-2 and TRBJ2-5, with 13 bases aligning to TRBD2. There are 15 residues in the CDR3. Germline V gives CDR1 SGHTA, CDR2 FQGNSA. The V gene end was trimmed by 7 bases and the J gene end by 7 bases; junction bases not matched to a gene: 9. The CDR3 region is CASTPTSGGMGTQYF. The CDR3 nucleotides are TGTGCCAGCACACCGACTAGCGGGGGGATGGGGACCCAGTACTTC.

This clone showed up just a few times. This chain joins TRBV5-6 and TRBJ1-1; D not certain. The CDR3 runs 13 residues. Deletions cut 4 bases from V and 6 bases from J, with 13 bases between. CDR1 is SGHDT and CDR2 is YYEEEE in the germline V gene. The CDR3 loop is CASSLPPAPEAFF. CDR3 in DNA: TGTGCCAGCAGCCTTCCTCCAGCTCCTGAAGCTTTCTTT.

The chain carries TRBV11-2 and TRBJ2-5, with a possible D match to TRBD1 (6 bases). V lost 7 bases and J lost 5, with 17 bases in between. This CDR3 has 14 residues. Germline V lookup: CDR1 SGHAT, CDR2 FQNNGV. CDR3 nucleotides: TGTGCCAGCACCCGGGGCCAGGGGTTTGAGACCCAGTACTTC. Its translation: CASTRGQGFETQYF.

DNA for the CDR3: TGTGCCAGCAGCCAATTGGACAGGGAGTACGAGCAGTACTTC. As protein: CASSQLDREYEQYF. The rearrangement joins TRBV14 to TRBJ2-7, with 8 bases that match TRBD1. V lost 2 bases to trimming and J lost 4 bases; unmatched junction nucleotides: 4. The CDR3 is made up of 14 amino acids. Germline V CDR1 and CDR2: SGHDN, FVKESK. Based on the CDR3 plus reference TRBV14 and TRBJ2-7, the full variable domain is EAGVTQFPSHSVIEKGQTVTLRCDPISGHDNLYWYRRVMGKEIKFLLHFVKESKQDESGMPNNRFLAERTGGTYSTLKVQPAELEDSGVYFCASSQLDREYEQYFGPGTRLTVT.

This sequence joins TRBV2 and TRBJ1-2, with TRBD1 as a possible D gene (5 bases). The CDR3 loop spans 13 amino acids. Germline V gene lookup returns CDR1 SNHLY and CDR2 FYNNEI. Trimming cost V 8 bases and J 6 bases, with 16 bases left between them. The CDR3 region is CASLPGRWDGYTF. The CDR3 DNA is TGTGCCAGCTTGCCAGGGAGGTGGGATGGCTACACCTTC.

This chain joins TRBV19 and TRBJ2-1; TRBD2 agrees at 7 bases. CDR1 is LNHDA, CDR2 SQIVND, per germline (reference sequence). V was pared by 7 bases and J by 6 bases, with 18 bases of the junction left unmatched. This CDR3 is built from 17 residues. CDR3 residues: CASTAVGGGRGGNEQFF. CDR3 DNA sequence: TGTGCCAGTACCGCGGTGGGTGGCGGGAGAGGAGGCAATGAGCAGTTCTTC.

This rearrangement joins TRBV11-3 to TRBJ2-7, with 7 bases that match TRBD1. The CDR3 runs to 14 residues. Germline CDR1 reads SGHNT; CDR2 reads YENEEA. The trim removed 5 bases at V and 5 bases at J, leaving 9 bases unmatched. In DNA, the CDR3 is TGTGCCAGCAGCCGTTCGACAGGGACCGACGAGCAGTACTTC. It encodes CASSRSTGTDEQYF.

This chain joins TRBV2 and TRBJ2-3; D perhaps matches TRBD1 (5 bases). V was clipped by 4 bases and J by 6 bases, with 8 bases between them. The CDR3 extends over 12 amino acids. Germline V gene data show CDR1 as SNHLY and CDR2 as FYNNEI. CDR3 protein: CASSAQGDTQYF. Written as DNA, the CDR3 is TGTGCCAGCAGTGCCCAGGGCGATACGCAGTATTTT.

This CDR3 is CSGGQGNTIYF. The CDR3 DNA reads as TGCAGCGGGGGACAGGGAAACACCATATATTTT. J is TRBJ1-3 and V is TRBV29-1; 7 nucleotides align to TRBD1. V shed 7 bases and J 4 bases; nucleotides not matched to a gene: 1. This CDR3 region has 11 residues. Germline CDR1 reads SQVTM; CDR2 reads ANQGSEA. Full variable domain (outside the CDR3, taken from reference TRBV29-1 and TRBJ1-3): SAVISQKPSRDICQRGTSLTIQCQVDSQVTMMFWYRQQPGQSLTLIATANQGSEATYESGFVIDKFPISRPNLTFSTLTVSNMSPEDSSIYLCSGGQGNTIYFGEGSWLTVV.

This rearrangement joins TRBV11-1 to TRBJ2-1; D may correspond to TRBD1 or TRBD2 (6 bases each). In germline, CDR1 is SGHAT, CDR2 FQDESV (reference sequence). The CDR3 length is 15 residues. V was shortened by 3 bases and J by 4 bases, with 13 bases between the two germline ends. CDR3 region: CASSFKGGYYNEQFF. The CDR3, as DNA: TGTGCCAGCAGCTTTAAAGGGGGGTATTACAATGAGCAGTTCTTC.

The chain's CDR3 is CASSPFSAETQYF. The DNA of the CDR3 is TGTGCCAGCAGCCCATTTTCGGCGGAGACCCAGTACTTC. The chain has TRBV6-6 and TRBJ2-5; no reliable D call. CDR3 length: 13 residues. V was pared by 6 bases and J by 5 bases, with 13 bases between. Germline CDR1 MNHNY, CDR2 SVGAGI (reference sequence).

This clone appeared a single time. J is TRBJ2-1 and V is TRBV29-1; TRBD2 aligns across 10 bases. Germline V gene data show CDR1 as SQVTM and CDR2 as ANQGSEA. CDR3 length equals 13 residues. Unmatched junction bases numbered 5, after V lost 5 bases and J lost 7 bases. CDR3 bases: TGCAGCGTTCGACCTAGCGGGGGTAATGAGCAGTTCTTC. Its translation: CSVRPSGGNEQFF.

In this sample, this clone turned up a few times. The genes are TRBV7-2 and TRBJ2-3, with 9 bases lining up with TRBD2. With 7 bases clipped from V and 7 bases from J, the junction kept 12 bases outside the gene matches. In germline, CDR1 is SGHTA, CDR2 FQGNSA. The CDR3 length is 15 residues. The CDR3 reads CASKGGSGGTHTQYF. CDR3 DNA: TGTGCCAGCAAGGGGGGTAGCGGGGGAACCCATACGCAGTATTTT.

The chain is built from TRBV18 and TRBJ2-2; D gene ambiguous. The CDR3 totals 16 residues. Germline values: CDR1 KGHSH, CDR2 LQKENI. V was clipped by 1 base and J by 1 base, with 10 bases between them. CDR3 amino acids: CASSPLGPQNTGELFF. Written as DNA, the CDR3 is TGTGCCAGCTCACCACTCGGGCCCCAGAACACCGGGGAGCTGTTTTTT.

This clone was seen once. The gene calls are TRBV12-5 and TRBJ2-7, with TRBD2 matching over 11 bases. This CDR3 region has 14 residues. Germline V gives CDR1 LGHNT, CDR2 FRNRAP. V was clipped by 7 bases and J by 3 bases; unmatched bases: 5. The CDR3 coding sequence is TGTGCTAGTGCCGCTAGCGGGAGGATCTACGAGCAGTACTTC. This codes for CASAASGRIYEQYF.

The rearrangement uses TRBV16 and TRBJ2-7; no firm D call. Trimming took off 1 base at V and 2 bases at J, with 6 bases between the two ends. This CDR3 is 13 amino acids long. The germline gives CDR1 KGHSY, CDR2 FQNENV. In nucleotides, the CDR3 is TGTGCCAGCAGCCAATTAAGGGCCTACGAGCAGTACTTC. Encoded protein: CASSQLRAYEQYF.

The V and J genes are TRBV6-5 and TRBJ1-2; no clear D gene. CDR1 is MNHEY, CDR2 SVGAGI, per germline. With 7 bases removed from V and 2 bases from J, the gap between germline ends came to 14 bases. The CDR3 runs to 14 residues. The CDR3 coding sequence is TGTGCCAGCACTACTAGGTCGGAGAACTATGGCTACACCTTC. Translated: CASTTRSENYGYTF.

The chain has TRBV18 and TRBJ1-4; 7 bases are a match to TRBD1. Germline V gene data show CDR1 as KGHSH and CDR2 as LQKENI. The CDR3 length is 15 residues. The trim removed 3 bases at V and 3 bases at J, leaving 4 bases unmatched. CDR3 nucleotides: TGTGCCAGCTCACCTAGGGGGCTGGCTAATGAAAAACTGTTTTTT. This codes for CASSPRGLANEKLFF.

The chain combines TRBV5-4 with TRBJ1-2; D remains unclear. The CDR3 extends over 13 amino acids. Germline lookup yields CDR1 SGHNT and CDR2 YYREEE (reference sequence). The germline V and J ends were trimmed by 0 bases and 7 bases, with 10 bases remaining between them. CDR3: CASSLAAARGYTF. As DNA, the CDR3 is TGTGCCAGCAGCTTGGCCGCTGCACGTGGCTACACCTTC.

The chain is built from TRBV19 and TRBJ2-2; 8 bases line up with TRBD2. CDR3 length equals 14 residues. Looked up from germline, CDR1 is LNHDA and CDR2 is SQIVND (reference sequence). Losses at the gene ends were 5 bases for V and 6 bases for J; bases not matched to a gene: 5. The CDR3 region has the DNA TGTGCCAGTAGTCCAACGGGAGGGTCCGGGGAGCTGTTTTTT. Amino acid sequence: CASSPTGGSGELFF.